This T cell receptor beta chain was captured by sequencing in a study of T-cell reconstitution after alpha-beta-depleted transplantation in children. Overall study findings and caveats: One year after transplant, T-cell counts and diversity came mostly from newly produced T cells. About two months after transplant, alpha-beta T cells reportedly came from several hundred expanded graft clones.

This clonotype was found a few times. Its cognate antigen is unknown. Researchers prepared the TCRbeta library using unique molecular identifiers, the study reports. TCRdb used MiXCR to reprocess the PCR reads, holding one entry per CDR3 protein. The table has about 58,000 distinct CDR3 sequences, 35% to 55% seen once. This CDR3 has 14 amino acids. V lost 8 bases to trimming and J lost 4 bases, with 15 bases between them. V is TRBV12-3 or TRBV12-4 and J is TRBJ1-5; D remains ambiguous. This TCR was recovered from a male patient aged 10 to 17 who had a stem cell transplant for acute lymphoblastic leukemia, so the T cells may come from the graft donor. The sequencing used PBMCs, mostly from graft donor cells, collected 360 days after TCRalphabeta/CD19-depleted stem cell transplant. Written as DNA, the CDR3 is TGTGCCAGCCTCCGGGCGCCCCCTAATCAGCCCCAGCATTTT. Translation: CASLRAPPNQPQHF.